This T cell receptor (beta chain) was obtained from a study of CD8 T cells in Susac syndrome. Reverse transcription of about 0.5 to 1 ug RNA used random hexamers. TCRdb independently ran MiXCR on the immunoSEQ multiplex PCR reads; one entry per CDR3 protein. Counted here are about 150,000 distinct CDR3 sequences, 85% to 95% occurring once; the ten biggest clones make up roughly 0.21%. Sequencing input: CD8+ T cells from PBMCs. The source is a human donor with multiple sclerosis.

CDR3 bases: TGTGCCAGTACCCCGGGACAGGGACTCGGCCCGAACTATGGCTACACCTTC. This codes for CASTPGQGLGPNYGYTF. The rearrangement joins TRBV19 to TRBJ1-2; 9 positions match TRBD1. J was trimmed by 2 bases and V by 7 bases; bases with no gene match: 14. CDR1 LNHDA and CDR2 SQIVND come from the germline V gene (reference sequence). CDR3 length equals 17 residues.